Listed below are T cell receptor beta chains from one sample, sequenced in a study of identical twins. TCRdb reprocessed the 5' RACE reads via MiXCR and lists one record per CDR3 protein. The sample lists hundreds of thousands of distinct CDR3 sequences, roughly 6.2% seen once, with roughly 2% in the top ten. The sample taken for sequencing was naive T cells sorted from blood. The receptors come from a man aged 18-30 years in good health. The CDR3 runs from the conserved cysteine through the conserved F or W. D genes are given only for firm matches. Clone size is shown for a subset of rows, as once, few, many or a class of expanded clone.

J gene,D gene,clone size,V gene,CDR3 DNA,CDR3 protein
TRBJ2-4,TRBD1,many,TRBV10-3,TGTGCCAGCCGCCAGCGGACCGGGACAGGGGAGACCAAAAACATTCAGTACTTC,CASRQRTGTGETKNIQYF
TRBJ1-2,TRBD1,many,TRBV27,TGTGCCAGCAGTTTCGTAGGGGGCCATGGCTACACCTTC,CASSFVGGHGYTF
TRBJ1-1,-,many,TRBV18,TGTGCCAGCTCACCTGGGGCGAACACTGAAGCTTTCTTT,CASSPGANTEAFF
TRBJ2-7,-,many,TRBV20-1,TGCAGTGCTACTAGCGCTAACACCTACGAGCAGTACTTC,CSATSANTYEQYF
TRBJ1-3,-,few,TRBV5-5,TGTGCCAGCAGCTTCACAAGGGCCACTGGAAACACCATATATTTT,CASSFTRATGNTIYF
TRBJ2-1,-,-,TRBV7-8,TGTGCCAGCAGCACTCAGGACGAGTACAATGAGCAGTTCTTC,CASSTQDEYNEQFF
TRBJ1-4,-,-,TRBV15,TGTGCCACCAGCAGGGGTAATGAAAAACTGTTTTTT,CATSRGNEKLFF
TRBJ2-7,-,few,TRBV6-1,TGTGCCAGCAACGCACGGGGGTTCTCCTACGAGCAGTACTTC,CASNARGFSYEQYF
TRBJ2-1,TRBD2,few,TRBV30,TGTGCCTGGAGTAGTGGACTAGCGTACCATGAGCAGTTCTTC,CAWSSGLAYHEQFF
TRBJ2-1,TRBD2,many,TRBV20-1,TGCAGTGCTAGTCCGGGACTAGCCGCGACCAATGAGCAGTTCTTC,CSASPGLAATNEQFF
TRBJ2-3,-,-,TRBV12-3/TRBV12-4,TGTGCCAGCAGTGAAGATGGTTCCAGCACAGATACGCAGTATTTT,CASSEDGSSTDTQYF
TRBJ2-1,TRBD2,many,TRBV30,TGTGCCTGGAAGGGCGGGAGTGGTGACAATGAGCAGTTCTTC,CAWKGGSGDNEQFF
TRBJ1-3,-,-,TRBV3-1,TGTGCCAGCAGCCAAGAGACGAGGTCCTCTGGAAACACCATATATTTT,CASSQETRSSGNTIYF